A selection of T cell receptor beta chains follows, all from one sample in a study of response to subunit inactivated influenza vaccine. TCRdb redid the calling of the RT-PCR reads with MiXCR, one entry per CDR3 protein. Of about 520,000 distinct CDR3 sequences listed, about a tenth were seen once; the top ten hold 10% to 15%. The specimen was PBMCs from blood, collected about 40 days after vaccination. The receptors originated from a man in his forties or fifties who received an inactivated influenza vaccine. The CDR3 runs from the conserved cysteine through the conserved F or W. D genes are given only for firm matches. Clone size is stated in some rows and not others, as once, few, many or a class when expanded.

cdr3_aa | v_call | clone_size | d_call | j_call
CSAQGLAGGYTDTQYF | TRBV20-1 | few | TRBD2 | TRBJ2-3
CASRAGTDRFYPPYEQYF | TRBV5-5 | NA | TRBD1 | TRBJ2-7
CASSFWGQPQHF | TRBV27 | few | NA | TRBJ1-5
CSATRTSGHNEQFF | TRBV20-1 | many | TRBD2 | TRBJ2-1
CASSSDRGASYEQYF | TRBV7-2 | many | TRBD1 | TRBJ2-7
CASSRQGKYEKLFF | TRBV6-1 | many | TRBD1 | TRBJ1-4
CSARATWDEQYF | TRBV29-1 | many | NA | TRBJ2-7
CAGMTSGARSEAFF | TRBV12-3/TRBV12-4 | NA | NA | TRBJ1-1
CASSLAGEDTQYF | TRBV5-1 | many | NA | TRBJ2-3
CASSAGDGQPQHF | TRBV5-1 | NA | NA | TRBJ1-5
CASARKPISIWFVAGANVLTF | TRBV7-6 | few | NA | TRBJ2-6
CASRPGGGGIYNEQFF | TRBV6-1 | few | TRBD2 | TRBJ2-1
CAISESFGLASIRANTGELFF | TRBV10-3 | NA | TRBD2 | TRBJ2-2
CASSLARLYNEQFF | TRBV27 | many | NA | TRBJ2-1
CASSFGPNKNTEAFF | TRBV3-1 | NA | NA | TRBJ1-1
CASSSATTGSYGYTF | TRBV28 | many | TRBD1 | TRBJ1-2
CASSYSGLAGVYNEQFF | TRBV6-5 | NA | TRBD2 | TRBJ2-1
CASSFAVENEQYF | TRBV7-8 | many | NA | TRBJ2-7
CASSQVSVGHVFF | TRBV4-1 | many | NA | TRBJ1-1
CATSTRGAGELFF | TRBV15 | many | NA | TRBJ2-2
CASSQLGSGRASSEQYF | TRBV4-3 | few | TRBD2 | TRBJ2-7
CASSKGAYEQYF | TRBV7-9 | few | NA | TRBJ2-7
CASSLEGIYNEKLFF | TRBV12-3/TRBV12-4 | NA | NA | TRBJ1-4
CASSHQQGIQPQHF | TRBV4-1 | many | TRBD1 | TRBJ1-5
CSAIRGVDGEQYF | TRBV20-1 | few | NA | TRBJ2-7
CASSNDPRQGGPGANVLTF | TRBV6-4 | few | TRBD1 | TRBJ2-6
CASSRDRVGGYTF | TRBV6-1 | few | TRBD1 | TRBJ1-2
CASSPSRDNPEQYF | TRBV6-4 | many | NA | TRBJ2-7
CASSLLSLQADTDTQYF | TRBV5-4 | few | NA | TRBJ2-3
CSASTRGSMFTQYF | TRBV20-1 | NA | NA | TRBJ2-3
CAISVRGETQYF | TRBV10-3 | many | NA | TRBJ2-5